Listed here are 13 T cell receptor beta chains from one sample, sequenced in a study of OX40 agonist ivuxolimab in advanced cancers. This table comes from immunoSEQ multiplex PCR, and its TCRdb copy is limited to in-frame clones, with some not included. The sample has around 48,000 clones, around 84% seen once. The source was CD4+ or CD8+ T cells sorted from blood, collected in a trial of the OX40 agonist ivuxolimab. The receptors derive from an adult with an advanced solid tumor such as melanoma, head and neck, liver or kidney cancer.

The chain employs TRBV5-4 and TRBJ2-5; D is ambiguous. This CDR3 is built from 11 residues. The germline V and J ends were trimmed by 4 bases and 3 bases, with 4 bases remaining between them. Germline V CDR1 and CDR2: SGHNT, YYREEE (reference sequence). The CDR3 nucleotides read TGTGCCAGCAGCCTGAAAGAGACCCAGTACTTC. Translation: CASSLKETQYF. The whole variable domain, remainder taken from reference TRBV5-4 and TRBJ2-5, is ETGVTQSPTHLIKTRGQQVTLRCSSQSGHNTVSWYQQALGQGPQFIFQYYREEENGRGNFPPRFSGLQFPNYSSELNVNALELDDSALYLCASSLKETQYFGPGTRLLVL.

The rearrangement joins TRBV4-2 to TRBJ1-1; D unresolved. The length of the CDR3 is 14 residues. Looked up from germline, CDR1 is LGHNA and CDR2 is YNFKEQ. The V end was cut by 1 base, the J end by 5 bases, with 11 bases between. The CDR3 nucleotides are TGTGCCAGCAGCCAAGCCGACCGAGGAACTGAAGCTTTCTTT. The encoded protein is CASSQADRGTEAFF.

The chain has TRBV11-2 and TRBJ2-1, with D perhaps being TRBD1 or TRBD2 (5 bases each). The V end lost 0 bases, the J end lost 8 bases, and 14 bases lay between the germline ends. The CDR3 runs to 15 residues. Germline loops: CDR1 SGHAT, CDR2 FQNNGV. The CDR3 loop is CASSLEGPGADEQFF. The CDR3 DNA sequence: TGTGCCAGCAGCTTAGAGGGACCCGGTGCGGATGAGCAGTTCTTC.

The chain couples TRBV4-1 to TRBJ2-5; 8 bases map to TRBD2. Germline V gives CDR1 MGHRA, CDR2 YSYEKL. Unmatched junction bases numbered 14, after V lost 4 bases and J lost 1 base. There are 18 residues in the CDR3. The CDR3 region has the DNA TGCGCCAGCAGCCGGGTGGGGCTAGCGGGCGGCCGCCAAGAGACCCAGTACTTC. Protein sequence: CASSRVGLAGGRQETQYF.

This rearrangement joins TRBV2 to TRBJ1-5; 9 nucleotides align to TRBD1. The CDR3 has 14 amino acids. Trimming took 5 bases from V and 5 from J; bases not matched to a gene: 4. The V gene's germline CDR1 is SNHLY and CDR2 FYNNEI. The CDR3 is CASSLDRGDQPQHF. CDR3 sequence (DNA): TGTGCCAGCAGTTTGGACAGGGGAGATCAGCCCCAGCATTTT.

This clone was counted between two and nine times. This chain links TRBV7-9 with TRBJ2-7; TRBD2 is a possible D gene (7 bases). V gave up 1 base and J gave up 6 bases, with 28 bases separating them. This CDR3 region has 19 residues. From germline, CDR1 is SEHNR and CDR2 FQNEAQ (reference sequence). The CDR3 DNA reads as TGTGCCAGCAGCTTAGGATGGGAGGGAGGGGGGACTCCCGTAGCCGAGCAGTACTTC. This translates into CASSLGWEGGGTPVAEQYF.

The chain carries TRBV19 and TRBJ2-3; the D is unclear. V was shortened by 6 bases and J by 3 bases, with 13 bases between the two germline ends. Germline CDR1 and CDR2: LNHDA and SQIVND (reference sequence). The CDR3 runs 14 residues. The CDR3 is CASRSTTITDTQYF. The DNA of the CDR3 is TGTGCCAGTAGATCCACCACTATTACAGATACGCAGTATTTT.

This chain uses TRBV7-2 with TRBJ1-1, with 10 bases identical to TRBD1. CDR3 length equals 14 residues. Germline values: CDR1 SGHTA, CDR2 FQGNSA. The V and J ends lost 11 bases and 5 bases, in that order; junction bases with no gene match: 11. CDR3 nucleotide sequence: TGTGCCGTACGACAGGGGGCGAGGGGTACTGAAGCTTTCTTT. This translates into CAVRQGARGTEAFF.

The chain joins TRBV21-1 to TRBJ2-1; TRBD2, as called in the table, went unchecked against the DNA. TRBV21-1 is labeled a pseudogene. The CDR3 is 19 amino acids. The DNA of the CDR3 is TGTGCCAGCAGGAGGGGGACTAGGAGGACCCTTAGCTCCTACAATGAGCAGTTCTTC. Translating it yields CASRRGTRRTLSSYNEQFF.

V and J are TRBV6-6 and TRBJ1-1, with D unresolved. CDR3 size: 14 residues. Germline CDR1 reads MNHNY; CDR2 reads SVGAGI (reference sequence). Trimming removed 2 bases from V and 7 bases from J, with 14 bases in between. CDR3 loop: CASSYEEGSNEAFF. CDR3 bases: TGTGCCAGCAGTTACGAGGAGGGCTCGAATGAAGCTTTCTTT.

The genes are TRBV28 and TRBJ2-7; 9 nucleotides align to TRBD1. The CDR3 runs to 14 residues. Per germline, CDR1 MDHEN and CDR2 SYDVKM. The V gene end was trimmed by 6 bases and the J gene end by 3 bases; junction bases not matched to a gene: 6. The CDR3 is CASRAPGQGYEQYF. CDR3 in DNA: TGTGCCAGCAGGGCACCGGGACAGGGCTACGAGCAGTACTTC.

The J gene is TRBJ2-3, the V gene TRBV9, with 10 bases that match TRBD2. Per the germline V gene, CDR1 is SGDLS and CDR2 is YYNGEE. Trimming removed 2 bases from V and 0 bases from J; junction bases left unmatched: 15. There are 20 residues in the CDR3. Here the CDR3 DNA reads TGTGCCAGCAGCGTGACCCCTAGCGGGGGCCCGCTATCTAGCACAGATACGCAGTATTTT. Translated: CASSVTPSGGPLSSTDTQYF.

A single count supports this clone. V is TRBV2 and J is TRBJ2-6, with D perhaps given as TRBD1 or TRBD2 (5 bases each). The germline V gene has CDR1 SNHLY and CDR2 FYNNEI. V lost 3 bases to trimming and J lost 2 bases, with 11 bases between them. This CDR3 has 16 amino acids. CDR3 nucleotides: TGTGCCAGCAGTGACAGGGACCGCCCTGGGGCCAACGTCCTGACTTTC. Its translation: CASSDRDRPGANVLTF.